Below, 8 T cell receptor beta chains from the same sample are listed, as sequenced in a study of molecular identifiers for immune sequencing clone quantification. Each CDR3 protein is one row after TCRdb ran MiXCR on the PCR reads. The sample yields just under 650,000 distinct CDR3 sequences, roughly 21% seen once. Material: naive CD8+ T cells from blood, with Jurkat cell RNA spiked in. Subset indicated: FACS-sorted CD8+CD4-CCR7+CD45RA+ naive T cells. All receptors come from a human donor in good health. Some libraries in this study had Jurkat cell RNA spiked in.

With regard to this clonotype: A much larger clone is a single base away; this may be a read error. The chain recombines TRBV4-3 with TRBJ2-5; tentative D call: TRBD2 (6 bases). V gave up 4 bases and J gave up 1 base, with 10 bases separating them. CDR3 length: 14 amino acids. Germline CDR1 is LGHNA and CDR2 is YSLEER. CDR3 coding DNA: TGCGCCAGCAGCCGGGGTAGCGGCCAAGAGACCCAGTACTTC. It encodes CASSRGSGQETQYF.

This clonotype was seen many times. Here the CDR3 DNA reads TGCGCCAGCAGCCAAGATTGGCAGGGGGCGAACTATGGCTACACCTTC. It translates to CASSQDWQGANYGYTF. The chain has TRBV4-3 and TRBJ1-2; TRBD1 matches 8 bases. The germline CDR1 and CDR2 sequences are LGHNA and YSLEER. The CDR3 runs 16 residues. V was clipped by 0 bases and J by 2 bases; unmatched bases: 5.

This rearrangement joins TRBV20-1 to TRBJ2-6; D ambiguous. The CDR3 covers 17 residues. Per germline, CDR1 DFQATT and CDR2 SNEGSKA (reference sequence). Trimming removed 1 base from V and 3 bases from J, with 16 bases in between. DNA of the CDR3: TGCAGTGCTAGAGGGGCGGAAGGGTACTTTGGGGCCAACGTCCTGACTTTC. This sequence encodes CSARGAEGYFGANVLTF.

In this sample, this clonotype turned up many times. This chain uses TRBV6-5 with TRBJ2-5, with D maybe TRBD2 (7 bases). CDR3 length: 16 residues. Trimming pared 0 bases from V and 0 bases from J, leaving 11 bases between. CDR1 is MNHEY, CDR2 SVGAGI, per germline. The CDR3 region is CASSYSGGGYQETQYF. The CDR3 nucleotides are TGTGCCAGCAGTTACTCAGGGGGGGGGTACCAAGAGACCCAGTACTTC.

This clonotype occurred a few times. V gene TRBV20-1 combines with J gene TRBJ2-1; D possibly corresponds to TRBD2 (6 bases). V lost 5 bases and J lost 4, with 15 bases in between. CDR1 and CDR2 from the germline V gene are DFQATT and SNEGSKA (reference sequence). The CDR3 contains 14 residues. The CDR3 DNA sequence: TGCAGTGCTCGCTCGAGGGACTTATACAATGAGCAGTTCTTC. It translates to CSARSRDLYNEQFF.

CDR3 protein: CSAETDYEQYF. The CDR3 coding sequence is TGCAGTGCCGAGACAGACTACGAGCAGTACTTC. The chain links TRBV20-1 to TRBJ2-7, with D perhaps matching TRBD1 (5 bases). Trimming removed 6 bases at V and 3 bases at J, with 9 bases between. Germline CDR1 DFQATT, CDR2 SNEGSKA (reference sequence). The CDR3 has 11 residues.

This clonotype was seen more than once but under ten times. V and J are TRBV6-2 or TRBV6-3 and TRBJ2-1, with TRBD2 matching over 9 bases. The CDR3 length is 20 residues. The V gene's germline CDR1 is MNHEY and CDR2 SVGEGT. The junction had 26 bases not matched to a gene; V was cut back by 4 bases and J by 10 bases. In DNA form, the CDR3 reads TGTGCCAGCAGTTCCTCGGAAATAGCTAGCGGGGTTCGAGGCATATGGGAGCAGTTCTTC. This codes for CASSSSEIASGVRGIWEQFF.

About this clonotype: This may arise from a read error, as a much more abundant clone is one base away. The J gene is TRBJ1-6, the V gene TRBV6-5, with no clear D. Looked up from germline, CDR1 is MNHEY and CDR2 is SVGAGI. The CDR3 length is 13 residues. CDR3 in DNA: TGTGCCAGCGGTTACTCGGGTAATTCACCCCTCCACTTT. The encoded protein is CASGYSGNSPLHF.